This T cell receptor beta chain was retrieved from a study of T cells after yellow fever vaccination (dated by TCRdb to between 2018 and 2020). Describing the broader study: Libraries from fractions with low cell numbers were prepared with the SMART-Seq v4 Ultra Low Input RNA kit. To follow T-cell clones before and after both primary and booster YFV17D yellow fever vaccination, bulk TCR alpha and beta repertoires underwent longitudinal sequencing. Two healthy male donors made up the cohort, one aged 18 to 29 years and the other aged 30 to 40 years. Blood was drawn at multiple timepoints before and after primary and secondary immunization, with bulk PBMC replicates and cell subsets isolated.

TCR cDNA was made using 5'RACE template switching, a step that added a universal primer site and unique molecular identifiers. cDNA synthesis was primed from both the TCR alpha and TCR beta constant segments. Library amplification used two PCR steps, and the second PCR step added sample barcodes and sequencing adapters. Libraries were sequenced on Illumina HiSeq 2500 (2x100 bp) or NovaSeq (2x150 bp). On the study's bioinformatics: Reads were demultiplexed and collapsed into UMI consensus sequences with MIGEC, and V(D)J alignment was performed with MiXCR. Using edgeR on replicate PBMC samples, clonotypes were called vaccine-responding if FDR was below 0.01 and the log2 fold change was above 5 up to day 15. Each bulk clonotype received a CD4 or CD8 identity based on whether the sequenced CD4 or CD8 repertoire contained that clonotype at higher abundance. TCRdb took the public reads, trimmed them with fastp at Q25, ran MiXCR for clone calling and kept in-frame beta chains. One record per CDR3 amino acid sequence lists the most common genes and DNA. These V and J calls originate from TCRdb's pipeline instead of the authors' own analysis. The sample data list about 240,000 distinct CDR3 sequences, and 6.9% of these were observed just once. The ten largest clones capture roughly 0.9% of the sample.

The germline V gene yields SGHVS for CDR1 and FQNEAQ for CDR2. V lost 1 base and J lost 4 bases, and the count of bases not matched to a germline gene is 13. The CDR3 sequence holds 18 residues, the cysteine and phenylalanine included. This entry keeps only the CDR3 DNA: 54 bases, framed from base 1. Study-level results and caveats: The secondary T-cell response was found to be weaker but faster than the primary response, with a peak reached on day 5 rather than on day 15. Most clones expanded after primary vaccination (about 95% of CD4 and roughly 88% of CD8) were re-detected after the booster, suggesting that broad memory maintenance occurred. The study included only a couple of donors, which limits how far the findings can be generalized. A small fraction of clonotypes appeared in both the CD4 and CD8 compartments, likely as a result of convergent recombination. Computational filtering was required because FACS-sorted repertoires could contain abundant contaminating clonotypes from the bulk population.

The sample's treatment or condition label, in plain terms: live attenuated yellow fever vaccine strain. A standard Ficoll-Paque protocol was used to isolate PBMCs from peripheral blood. Dynabeads CD4 and CD8 positive selection kits were used to isolate CD4 and CD8 T-cell fractions. TriZol was used to extract RNA from bulk PBMCs, from CD4 and CD8 fractions, and from dextramer-positive and dextramer-negative fractions. Turning to this clonotype: Its antigen specificity is not known. No much larger clone is present one base from it, and per-base qualities are unavailable.

This specimen was CD4+ T cells sorted from PBMCs, taken 15 days after the yellow fever booster vaccination. The chain is assembled from TRBV7-8 and TRBJ2-7; the central 10 bases match TRBD2. The TCR originated in a man aged 25-45 years who received the YFV17D yellow fever vaccine. The nucleotides read TGTGCCAGCAGCTTAGTAGGTAGCGGGAGGTTTATGGGTTACGAGCAGTACTTC. This is translated as CASSLVGSGRFMGYEQYF.